These T cell receptor beta chains were read from a single sample in a study of memory CD4+ T cells and cytomegalovirus serostatus. Method: immunoSEQ multiplex PCR; TCRdb's copy keeps in-frame clones and lacks some. Among around 50,000 clones listed, roughly 78% were seen once. The sequencing input was memory CD4+ T cells from blood. The receptors here all came from an adult in good health and CMV-seronegative. CDR3s include the opening cysteine and the closing phenylalanine or tryptophan. The D gene is left open where the match is weak. The size of a clone is reported for some rows only, either as once, few or many, or as a class for expanded clones.

clone_size: .
j_call: TRBJ2-3
d_call: .
v_call: TRBV7-8
cdr3_aa: CASSLSGSPMTDTQYF
cdr3_nt: TGTGCCAGCAGCCTCTCAGGGTCCCCTATGACAGATACGCAGTATTTT

clone_size: .
j_call: TRBJ2-7
d_call: TRBD1
v_call: TRBV6-5
cdr3_aa: CASSYDRGTYEQYF
cdr3_nt: TGTGCCAGCAGTTACGACAGGGGAACCTACGAGCAGTACTTC

clone_size: .
j_call: TRBJ1-6
d_call: .
v_call: TRBV27
cdr3_aa: CATQISSGSPLHF
cdr3_nt: TGTGCCACCCAGATCTCGTCGGGTTCACCCCTCCACTTT

clone_size: .
j_call: TRBJ2-3
d_call: TRBD2
v_call: TRBV7-3
cdr3_aa: CASSLMGGGLSTDTQYF
cdr3_nt: TGTGCCAGCAGCTTAATGGGCGGGGGGCTCAGCACAGATACGCAGTATTTT

clone_size: .
j_call: TRBJ1-5
d_call: .
v_call: TRBV28
cdr3_aa: CASTTGNNQPQHF
cdr3_nt: TGTGCCAGCACCACCGGGAACAATCAGCCCCAGCATTTT

clone_size: .
j_call: TRBJ1-1
d_call: .
v_call: TRBV7-2
cdr3_aa: CASSLNRGSTEAFF
cdr3_nt: TGTGCCAGCAGCTTAAACCGGGGGAGCACTGAAGCTTTCTTT

clone_size: few
j_call: TRBJ1-6
d_call: .
v_call: TRBV7-2
cdr3_aa: CASSLDRAWNSPLHF
cdr3_nt: TGTGCCAGCAGCTTAGATAGGGCTTGGAATTCACCCCTCCACTTT

clone_size: .
j_call: TRBJ2-1
d_call: TRBD1
v_call: TRBV7-3
cdr3_aa: CASSSPGTGGRSEQFF
cdr3_nt: TGTGCCAGCAGCTCCCCAGGGACAGGGGGCCGGAGTGAGCAGTTCTTC

clone_size: .
j_call: TRBJ1-2
d_call: .
v_call: TRBV6-1
cdr3_aa: CASSESVGGYTF
cdr3_nt: TGTGCCAGCAGTGAGTCAGTGGGAGGCTACACCTTC

clone_size: once
j_call: TRBJ1-6
d_call: TRBD1
v_call: TRBV7-2
cdr3_aa: CASSLAGGQGKRSPLHF
cdr3_nt: TGTGCCAGCAGCTTAGCTGGGGGACAGGGGAAGCGTTCACCCCTCCACTTT

clone_size: .
j_call: TRBJ2-7
d_call: .
v_call: TRBV4-3
cdr3_aa: CASSQVSDGPNEQYF
cdr3_nt: TGCGCCAGCAGCCAAGTAAGCGACGGACCTAACGAGCAGTACTTC

clone_size: .
j_call: TRBJ1-5
d_call: .
v_call: TRBV6-1
cdr3_aa: CASSDTFLQPQHF
cdr3_nt: TGTGCCAGCAGTGACACTTTTCTACAGCCCCAGCATTTT

clone_size: .
j_call: TRBJ2-1
d_call: .
v_call: TRBV28
cdr3_aa: CASVNSNTYNEQFF
cdr3_nt: TGTGCCAGCGTAAACTCAAATACATACAATGAGCAGTTCTTC

clone_size: few
j_call: TRBJ1-5
d_call: TRBD1
v_call: TRBV2
cdr3_aa: CASNVKGTGSPLNQPQHF
cdr3_nt: TGTGCCAGCAACGTAAAAGGGACAGGGTCGCCCCTAAATCAGCCCCAGCATTTT

clone_size: .
j_call: TRBJ2-7
d_call: .
v_call: TRBV28
cdr3_aa: CATGPYYEQYF
cdr3_nt: TGTGCCACTGGGCCTTACTACGAGCAGTACTTC

clone_size: .
j_call: TRBJ2-1
d_call: TRBD2
v_call: TRBV4-3
cdr3_aa: CASSQDRSGGAHRDNEQFF
cdr3_nt: TGCGCCAGCAGCCAAGATCGATCCGGGGGGGCTCATCGAGACAATGAGCAGTTCTTC

clone_size: .
j_call: TRBJ1-2
d_call: TRBD1
v_call: TRBV29-1
cdr3_aa: CSAGQGPYGYTF
cdr3_nt: TGCAGCGCTGGACAGGGCCCCTATGGCTACACCTTC

clone_size: few
j_call: TRBJ1-5
d_call: .
v_call: TRBV4-1
cdr3_aa: CASSQADLGLLGNQPQHF
cdr3_nt: TGCGCCAGCAGCCAAGCGGATCTGGGCCTTTTGGGCAATCAGCCCCAGCATTTT

clone_size: .
j_call: TRBJ2-7
d_call: .
v_call: TRBV7-2
cdr3_aa: CASSLVSRFYEQYF
cdr3_nt: TGTGCCAGCAGCTTAGTATCCCGGTTTTACGAGCAGTACTTC

clone_size: .
j_call: TRBJ1-2
d_call: .
v_call: TRBV6-5
cdr3_aa: CATRVTPGTDYGYTF
cdr3_nt: TGTGCCACCAGGGTAACACCGGGAACAGACTATGGCTACACCTTC

clone_size: .
j_call: TRBJ2-5
d_call: .
v_call: TRBV27
cdr3_aa: CASRNGVQETQYF
cdr3_nt: TGTGCCAGCAGAAACGGGGTCCAAGAGACCCAGTACTTC

clone_size: few
j_call: TRBJ1-4
d_call: .
v_call: TRBV29-1
cdr3_aa: CSVTRQLGEKLFF
cdr3_nt: TGCAGCGTTACTCGACAGTTGGGGGAAAAACTGTTTTTT

clone_size: .
j_call: TRBJ2-3
d_call: .
v_call: TRBV7-2
cdr3_aa: CASSFRQSGTDTQYF
cdr3_nt: TGTGCCAGCAGCTTCCGGCAGTCCGGCACAGATACGCAGTATTTT

clone_size: .
j_call: TRBJ1-1
d_call: .
v_call: TRBV9
cdr3_aa: CASSVVLGSTEAFF
cdr3_nt: TGTGCCAGCAGCGTAGTATTAGGCTCCACTGAAGCTTTCTTT

clone_size: few
j_call: TRBJ1-2
d_call: .
v_call: TRBV21-1
cdr3_aa: CASSKGSGPGGYTF
cdr3_nt: TGTGCCAGCAGCAAAGGTTCGGGGCCGGGTGGCTACACCTTC

clone_size: .
j_call: TRBJ1-5
d_call: .
v_call: TRBV4-2
cdr3_aa: CASSRGGGDQPQHF
cdr3_nt: TGTGCCAGCAGCCGGGGGGGAGGCGATCAGCCCCAGCATTTT

clone_size: .
j_call: TRBJ2-5
d_call: TRBD2
v_call: TRBV7-8
cdr3_aa: CASSLVGASGRETQYF
cdr3_nt: TGTGCCAGCAGCTTAGTTGGGGCTAGCGGGAGAGAGACCCAGTACTTC

clone_size: .
j_call: TRBJ1-3
d_call: .
v_call: TRBV28
cdr3_aa: CASSRQSSGNTIYF
cdr3_nt: TGTGCCAGCAGTCGCCAGAGCTCTGGAAACACCATATATTTT